The clone carrying this T cell receptor beta chain showed up just a few times. The antigen is undetermined. CDR1 and CDR2 (germline): DFQATT, SNEGSKA (reference sequence). The CDR3 loop spans 11 amino acids. The isolated RNA, all of it, was reverse transcribed, so expressed TCRB transcripts were what got sequenced. Data came from immunoSEQ multiplex PCR; TCRdb stores just in-frame clones and leaves some out. The sample has under 400,000 clones, roughly 12% seen once. Every sorted population was more than 98% pure. The sample comes from a study of beta chain features in type 1 diabetes. Study-wide results and limits: People with Type 1 diabetes carried modestly yet significantly shorter TCRB CDR3s in all four CD4+ subsets.

Sequenced material: naive CD4+ T cells from blood. The TCR originated in a woman between 18 and 30 years old with type 1 diabetes. The V gene is TRBV20-1, the J gene TRBJ1-4, with D perhaps matching TRBD1 (6 bases). The CDR3 sequence: CSWGHNEKLFF. The CDR3 DNA sequence: TGCAGCTGGGGGCACAATGAAAAACTGTTTTTT.